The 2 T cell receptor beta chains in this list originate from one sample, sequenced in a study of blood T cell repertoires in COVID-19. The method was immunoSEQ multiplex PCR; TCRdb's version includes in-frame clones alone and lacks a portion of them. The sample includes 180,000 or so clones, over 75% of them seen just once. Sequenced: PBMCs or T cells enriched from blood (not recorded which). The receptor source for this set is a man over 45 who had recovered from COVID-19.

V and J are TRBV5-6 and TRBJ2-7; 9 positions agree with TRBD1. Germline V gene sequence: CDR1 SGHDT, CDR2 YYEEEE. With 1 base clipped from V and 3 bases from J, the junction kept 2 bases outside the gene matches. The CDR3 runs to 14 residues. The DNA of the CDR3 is TGTGCCAGCAGCTTGATGGGACAGGGCTACGAGCAGTACTTC. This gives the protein CASSLMGQGYEQYF.

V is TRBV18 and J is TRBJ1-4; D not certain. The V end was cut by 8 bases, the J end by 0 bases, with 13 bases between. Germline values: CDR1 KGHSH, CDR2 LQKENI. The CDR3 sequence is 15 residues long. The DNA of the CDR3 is TGTGCCAGCAAACCCAACGGTGCAACTAATGAAAAACTGTTTTTT. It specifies CASKPNGATNEKLFF.